The TCR beta chain described here comes from a study of T cells after yellow fever vaccination. Concerning this clonotype: Antigen unknown.

From germline, CDR1 is LGHNA and CDR2 YSLEER. The CDR3 runs to 13 residues. V shed 2 bases, J shed 14 bases, and the junction held 10 bases outside the gene matches. Whole-study findings and limits: Post-booster repertoires again held most primary-vaccination clones (approximately 96% CD4, about 88% CD8). Contamination of FACS-sorted repertoires by abundant clonotypes from the bulk population could occur.

TCRdb reanalysed the 5' RACE reads using MiXCR and keeps one entry per CDR3 protein. The sample records some 420,000 distinct CDR3 sequences, around 19% being singletons. This TCR was recovered from a man aged 18 to 29 who received the YFV17D yellow fever vaccine. This sequence joins TRBV4-3 and TRBJ2-3; 7 bases line up with TRBD2. The sample in question was PBMCs, obtained before the yellow fever booster vaccination. CDR3 region: CASSQSMRGKAYF. The CDR3 DNA sequence: TGCGCCAGCAGCCAAAGTATGCGGGGGAAAGCGTATTTT.